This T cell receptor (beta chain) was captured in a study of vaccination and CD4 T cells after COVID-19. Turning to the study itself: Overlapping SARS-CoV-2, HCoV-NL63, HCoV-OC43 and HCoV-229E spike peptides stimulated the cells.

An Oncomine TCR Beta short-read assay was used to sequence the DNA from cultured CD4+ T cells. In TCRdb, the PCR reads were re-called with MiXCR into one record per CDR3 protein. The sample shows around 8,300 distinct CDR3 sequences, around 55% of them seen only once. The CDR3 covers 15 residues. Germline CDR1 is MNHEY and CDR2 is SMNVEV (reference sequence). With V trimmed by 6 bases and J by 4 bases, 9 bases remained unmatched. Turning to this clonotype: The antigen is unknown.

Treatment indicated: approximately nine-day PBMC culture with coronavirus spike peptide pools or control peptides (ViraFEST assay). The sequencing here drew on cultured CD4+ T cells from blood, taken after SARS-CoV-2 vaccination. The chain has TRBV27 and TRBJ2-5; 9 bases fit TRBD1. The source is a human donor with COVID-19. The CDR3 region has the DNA TGTGCCAGCAGAGAACTGGACAGGGGTTTAGAGACCCAGTACTTC. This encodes CASRELDRGLETQYF.